These 16 T cell receptor beta chains came from one sample sequenced in a study of cytomegalovirus exposure and HLA in healthy donors. The primer mix had 60 Vbeta and 13 Jbeta primers. Sequencing used immunoSEQ multiplex PCR; TCRdb keeps in-frame clones, though not all of them. The table lists around 97,000 clones, under 80% of them singletons. The sequenced sample consisted of PBMCs. These receptors were taken from a woman aged 18-35 years in good health and CMV-seropositive.

There are a few counts of this clone. The chain has TRBV6-6 and TRBJ2-2, with D possibly matching TRBD2 (6 bases). Between the trimmed V and J ends, which lost 7 bases and 8 bases, there was a span of 17 bases. The V gene's germline CDR1 is MNHNY and CDR2 SVGAGI (reference sequence). The CDR3 contains 14 residues. The CDR3 DNA follows: TGTGCCAGCAAGAAAGAGGGCGGGGTGGGGGAGCTGTTTTTT. Encoded protein: CASKKEGGVGELFF.

This clone showed up just a few times. The J gene is TRBJ1-1, the V gene TRBV25-1; D not resolved. Germline-derived CDR1 and CDR2 are MGHDK and SYGVNS. This CDR3 is 12 amino acids long. V was clipped by 6 bases and J by 3 bases, with 8 bases between them. The CDR3 loop is CASSEVDTEAFF. The DNA for the CDR3 is TGTGCCAGCAGCGAGGTTGACACTGAAGCTTTCTTT.

This clone was counted a few times. The rearrangement uses TRBV18 and TRBJ2-7, with 8 positions matching TRBD1. Per the germline V gene, CDR1 is KGHSH and CDR2 is LQKENI. The CDR3 has 14 residues. Unmatched junction bases numbered 9, after V lost 4 bases and J lost 7 bases. As DNA, the CDR3 is TGTGCCAGCTCACAGGGCAGGGGGCAATTTGAGCAGTACTTC. It translates to CASSQGRGQFEQYF.

This chain connects TRBV9 to TRBJ1-2, with 8 bases lining up with TRBD1. The CDR3 length is 16 residues. J was trimmed by 5 bases and V by 0 bases; bases with no gene match: 9. The germline CDR1 and CDR2 sequences are SGDLS and YYNGEE. CDR3 DNA sequence: TGTGCCAGCAGCGTAGAATTGGCAGGGGGCCGATATGGCTACACCTTC. It yields the protein CASSVELAGGRYGYTF. Full variable domain (remainder filled in from reference TRBV9 and TRBJ1-2): DSGVTQTPKHLITATGQRVTLRCSPRSGDLSVYWYQQSLDQGLQFLIQYYNGEERAKGNILERFSAQQFPDLHSELNLSSLELGDSALYFCASSVELAGGRYGYTFGSGTRLTVV.

This clone has just a few counts. This chain joins TRBV29-1 and TRBJ1-4; TRBD1 matches at 9 bases. V lost 6 bases and J lost 5; bases outside the gene matches: 4. CDR3 size: 13 residues. From germline, CDR1 is SQVTM and CDR2 ANQGSEA. In DNA, the CDR3 is TGCAGCGTACGGGACAGGGTGAATGAAAAACTGTTTTTT. It is translated as CSVRDRVNEKLFF.

The V gene is TRBV10-1, the J gene TRBJ1-1; D call uncertain. CDR3 length equals 13 residues. V lost 3 bases, J lost 0 bases, and 5 bases lay in between. Germline CDR1 WNHNN, CDR2 SYGVQD (reference sequence). CDR3 bases: TGCGCCAGCAGTGATAGCATGAACACTGAAGCTTTCTTT. It codes for CASSDSMNTEAFF.

This clone was seen a few times. This chain links TRBV7-8 with TRBJ1-2; no definite D call. V was cut by 1 base and J by 10 bases, with 13 bases left in between. The CDR3 spans 13 residues. The V gene's germline CDR1 is SGHVS and CDR2 FQNEAQ. Written as DNA, the CDR3 is TGTGCCAGCAGCTTAGGTCCGAGGGTTAACTACACCTTC. Its protein product is CASSLGPRVNYTF.

The J gene is TRBJ2-1, the V gene TRBV2, with no clear D. V lost 10 bases and J 4 bases, leaving 14 bases between the germline ends. The CDR3 totals 13 residues. Per the germline V gene, CDR1 is SNHLY and CDR2 is FYNNEI. The CDR3 region is CATSGREYNEQFF. In nucleotides, the CDR3 is TGTGCCACTTCAGGTAGAGAATACAATGAGCAGTTCTTC. Looking up the rest from reference TRBV2 and TRBJ2-1 gives the full variable domain: EPEVTQTPSHQVTQMGQEVILRCVPISNHLYFYWYRQILGQKVEFLVSFYNNEISEKSEIFDDQFSVERPDGSNFTLKIRSTKLEDSAMYFCATSGREYNEQFFGPGTRLTVL.

This rearrangement joins TRBV7-8 to TRBJ2-7, with 8 bases lining up with TRBD2. The CDR3 totals 14 residues. Trimming at V came to 2 bases and at J to 2 bases, leaving 2 bases not matched to a gene. CDR1 and CDR2 from the germline V gene are SGHVS and FQNEAQ. CDR3 nucleotide sequence: TGTGCCAGCAGCTTAAGCGGGAGAACCTACGAGCAGTACTTC. This encodes CASSLSGRTYEQYF. The full variable domain, completed using reference TRBV7-8 and TRBJ2-7, is GAGVSQSPRYKVAKRGQDVALRCDPISGHVSLFWYQQALGQGPEFLTYFQNEAQLDKSGLPSDRFFAERPEGSVSTLKIQRTQQEDSAVYLCASSLSGRTYEQYFGPGTRLTVT.

The chain couples TRBV11-3 to TRBJ1-1; D is unresolved. The CDR3 loop spans 12 amino acids. Trimming took 3 bases from V and 7 from J, leaving 9 bases between them. The germline gives CDR1 SGHNT, CDR2 YENEEA. CDR3 coding DNA: TGTGCCAGCAGCTTGGAGGGCCGTGAAGCTTTCTTT. Translation gives CASSLEGREAFF. Variable domain in full (rest from reference TRBV11-3 and TRBJ1-1): EAGVVQSPRYKIIEKKQPVAFWCNPISGHNTLYWYLQNLGQGPELLIRYENEEAVDDSQLPKDRFSAERLKGVDSTLKIQPAELGDSAVYLCASSLEGREAFFGQGTRLTVV.

The chain uses TRBV10-3 and TRBJ2-7; TRBD2 aligns across 8 bases. The CDR3 sequence is 15 residues long. Germline V gene data show CDR1 as ENHRY and CDR2 as SYGVKD. V lost 4 bases, J lost 2 bases, and 7 bases stayed unmatched. The CDR3: CAISVERGPAYEQYF. Here the CDR3 DNA reads TGTGCCATCAGTGTCGAGCGGGGGCCCGCCTACGAGCAGTACTTC.

The chain joins TRBV6-5 to TRBJ1-4, with D perhaps matching TRBD1 (6 bases). Germline lookup yields CDR1 MNHEY and CDR2 SVGAGI. V lost 3 bases and J 2 bases, leaving 13 bases between the germline ends. CDR3 length: 16 amino acids. CDR3 sequence (DNA): TGTGCCAGCAGTTATCGGGGGGGCCAGACTAATGAAAAACTGTTTTTT. This gives the protein CASSYRGGQTNEKLFF.

The sample holds one count of this clone. The rearrangement links TRBV10-2 to TRBJ1-2, with 7 bases identical to TRBD1. CDR1 and CDR2 (germline): WSHSY, SAAADI. This CDR3 contains 13 residues. The ends lost 7 bases at V and 4 bases at J; junction bases unmatched: 6. CDR3 protein: CASTGDRVYGYTF. The CDR3 DNA reads TGCGCCAGCACGGGAGACAGGGTCTATGGCTACACCTTC.

This chain links TRBV7-2 with TRBJ1-4; D possibly corresponds to TRBD1 (5 bases). Germline V lookup: CDR1 SGHTA, CDR2 FQGNSA. With 1 base removed from V and 0 bases from J, the gap between germline ends came to 15 bases. The CDR3 has 18 amino acids. DNA of the CDR3: TGTGCCAGCAGCTTAGGATCCCATCAGGGTGCAACTAATGAAAAACTGTTTTTT. Its protein is CASSLGSHQGATNEKLFF.

This chain uses TRBV25-1 with TRBJ2-1; the match to TRBD1 covers 8 bases. With 8 bases clipped from V and 0 bases from J, the junction kept 9 bases outside the gene matches. CDR1 and CDR2 (germline): MGHDK, SYGVNS. This CDR3 spans 16 amino acids. The CDR3 loop reads CASSSRGPSSYNEQFF. CDR3 sequence (DNA): TGTGCCAGCTCCAGCAGGGGGCCGAGCTCCTACAATGAGCAGTTCTTC.

This clone was seen more than once but under ten times. The chain uses TRBV2 and TRBJ2-7, with TRBD1 matching 10 bases. The V and J ends lost 6 bases and 3 bases, in that order; junction bases with no gene match: 5. Germline lookup yields CDR1 SNHLY and CDR2 FYNNEI. The CDR3 consists of 14 residues. The CDR3 bases are TGTGCCAGCAGGAGGACAGGGGGAGACTACGAGCAGTACTTC. Translated: CASRRTGGDYEQYF. The variable domain in full, completed from reference TRBV2 and TRBJ2-7, reads EPEVTQTPSHQVTQMGQEVILRCVPISNHLYFYWYRQILGQKVEFLVSFYNNEISEKSEIFDDQFSVERPDGSNFTLKIRSTKLEDSAMYFCASRRTGGDYEQYFGPGTRLTVT.